Shown below are 2 T cell receptor beta chains from a single sample sequenced in a study of CD8 T cells in ankylosing spondylitis. From the 5' RACE reads, TCRdb called clonotypes with MiXCR, one entry per CDR3 protein. In the table there are just under 350,000 distinct CDR3 sequences, roughly 14% of which are singletons. The specimen sequenced was blood, either unsorted or a sorted T cell fraction (not recorded which). The receptors were gathered from a male donor with ankylosing spondylitis or in good health (not recorded which).

In its sample, this clonotype was seen a few times. This chain joins TRBV9 and TRBJ1-2; 7 nucleotides align to TRBD1. Trimming removed 0 bases from V and 0 bases from J; junction bases left unmatched: 5. Germline assignment: CDR1 SGDLS and CDR2 YYNGEE. The CDR3 length is 16 residues. CDR3 bases: TGTGCCAGCAGCGTAGGGGGACAGCCGTCTAACTATGGCTACACCTTC. Translation: CASSVGGQPSNYGYTF. The full variable domain, with the rest looked up from reference TRBV9 and TRBJ1-2, is DSGVTQTPKHLITATGQRVTLRCSPRSGDLSVYWYQQSLDQGLQFLIQYYNGEERAKGNILERFSAQQFPDLHSELNLSSLELGDSALYFCASSVGGQPSNYGYTFGSGTRLTVV.

This chain connects TRBV9 to TRBJ2-1, with D tentatively TRBD1 (6 bases). Per the germline V gene, CDR1 is SGDLS and CDR2 is YYNGEE. V lost 4 bases to trimming and J lost 2 bases, with 13 bases between them. The CDR3 extends over 15 amino acids. CDR3 nucleotide sequence: TGTGCCAGCAGCCCGTCGACAGGTCCCTACAATGAGCAGTTCTTC. Translating gives CASSPSTGPYNEQFF.